This record covers a single T cell receptor beta chain. Its antigen is not known. V was clipped by 4 bases and J by 2 bases; unmatched bases: 4. The length of the CDR3 is 14 residues. In germline, CDR1 is SGHRS, CDR2 YFSETQ. The PCR was carried out with 60 Vbeta primers and 13 Jbeta primers. The method was immunoSEQ multiplex PCR; TCRdb's version includes in-frame clones alone and lacks a portion of them. There are approximately 100,000 clones in the sample; 60% to 80% occur only once, and roughly 2.6% lies in the top ten. These data are taken from a study of cytomegalovirus exposure and HLA in healthy donors. Study-wide findings and caveats: The authors listed 150 to 200 TCR beta chains as cytomegalovirus-associated. Certain sequence variants were highly shared and formed a cluster, and this cluster was likely a sequencing artifact. Later analysis identified a missense DCLRE1C variant that was linked to TCR beta V- and J-gene trimming. HLA alleles showed associations with roughly 17,000 TCR beta sequences in a later analysis, at a 0.05 false discovery rate.

Sequenced: PBMCs. The V gene is TRBV5-1, the J gene TRBJ2-5; 8 bases align to TRBD1. The receptor was isolated from a middle-aged man in good health and CMV-seropositive. CDR3 amino acids: CASSIGTGQETQYF. CDR3 nucleotide sequence: TGCGCCAGCAGCATCGGGACAGGACAAGAGACCCAGTACTTC. The whole variable domain, remainder taken from reference TRBV5-1 and TRBJ2-5, is KAGVTQTPRYLIKTRGQQVTLSCSPISGHRSVSWYQQTPGQGLQFLFEYFSETQRNKGNFPGRFSGRQFSNSRSEMNVSTLELGDSALYLCASSIGTGQETQYFGPGTRLLVL.